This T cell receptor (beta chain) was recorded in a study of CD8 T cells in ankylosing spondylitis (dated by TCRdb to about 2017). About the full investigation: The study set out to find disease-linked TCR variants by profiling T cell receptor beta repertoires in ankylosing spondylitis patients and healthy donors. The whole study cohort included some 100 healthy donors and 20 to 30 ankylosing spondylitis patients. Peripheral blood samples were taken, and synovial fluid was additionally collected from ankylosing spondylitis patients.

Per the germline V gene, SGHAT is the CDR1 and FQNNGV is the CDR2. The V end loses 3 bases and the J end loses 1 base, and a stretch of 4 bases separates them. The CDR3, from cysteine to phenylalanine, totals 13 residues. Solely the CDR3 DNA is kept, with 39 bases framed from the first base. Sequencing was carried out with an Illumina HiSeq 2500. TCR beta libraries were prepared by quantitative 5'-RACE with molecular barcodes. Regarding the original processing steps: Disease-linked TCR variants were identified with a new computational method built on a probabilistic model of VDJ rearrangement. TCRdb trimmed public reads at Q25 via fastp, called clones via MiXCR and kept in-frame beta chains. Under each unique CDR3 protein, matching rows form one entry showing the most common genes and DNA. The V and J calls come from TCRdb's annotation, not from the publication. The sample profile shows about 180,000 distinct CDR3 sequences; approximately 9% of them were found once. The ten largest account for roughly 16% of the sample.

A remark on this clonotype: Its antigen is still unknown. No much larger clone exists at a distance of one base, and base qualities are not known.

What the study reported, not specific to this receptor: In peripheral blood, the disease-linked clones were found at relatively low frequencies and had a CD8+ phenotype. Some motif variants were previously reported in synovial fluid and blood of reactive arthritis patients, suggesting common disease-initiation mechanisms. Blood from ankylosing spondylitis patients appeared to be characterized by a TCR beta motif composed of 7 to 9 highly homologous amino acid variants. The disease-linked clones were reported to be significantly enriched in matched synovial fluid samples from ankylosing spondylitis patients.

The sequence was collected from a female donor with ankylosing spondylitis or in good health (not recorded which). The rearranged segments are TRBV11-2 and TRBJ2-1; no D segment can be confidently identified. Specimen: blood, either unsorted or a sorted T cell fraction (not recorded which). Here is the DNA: TGTGCCAGCAGCTTCCTTTCCTACAATGAGCAGTTCTTC. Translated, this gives CASSFLSYNEQFF.